Shown below are 16 T cell receptor beta chains from a single sample sequenced in a study of regulatory T cells in long-lasting Graves disease. Researchers made TCR beta libraries by using iRepertoire HTBI primers and running Arm-PCR on CDR3 regions. Using its own MiXCR run on the multiplex PCR reads, TCRdb lists one record per CDR3 protein. The table records 350,000 to 550,000 distinct CDR3 sequences, about 17% of them present only once. Time point defined: newly diagnosed GD, antithyroid drugs for less than 3 months. PBMCs provided the RNA from which the TCR library was made. These data also featured in a second study, about T cells in Graves' hyperthyroidism and ophthalmopathy.

The specimen was peripheral blood mononuclear cells (PBMCs), collected at new diagnosis, from a patient treated with antithyroid drugs. These TCRs come from a woman aged 18-29 years with Graves disease.

This chain uses TRBV6-2 or TRBV6-3 with TRBJ2-1; 8 bases align to TRBD1. Per the germline V gene, CDR1 is MNHEY and CDR2 is SVGEGT. Trimming at V came to 4 bases and at J to 0 bases, leaving 2 bases not matched to a gene. This CDR3 contains 15 residues. Written as DNA, the CDR3 is TGTGCCAGCAGTTGGGACAGGAGCTCCTACAATGAGCAGTTCTTC. Translation gives CASSWDRSSYNEQFF.

As for this clonotype: A much larger clone differs from this one at a single base, so this may be a read error. The rearrangement links TRBV28 to TRBJ2-3; TRBD2 matches 12 bases. The germline V gene encodes CDR1 MDHEN and CDR2 SYDVKM. The CDR3 has 18 amino acids. V dropped 5 bases and J dropped 2; count of bases not matched to a gene: 11. In DNA, the CDR3 is TGTGCCAGCAGTGGACTAGCGGGGAACATAATAATCACAGATACGCAGTATTTT. As protein: CASSGLAGNIIITDTQYF.

The sample holds a few counts of this clonotype. The chain employs TRBV28 and TRBJ1-6; D might be TRBD1 (5 bases). This CDR3 contains 14 residues. Germline V lookup: CDR1 MDHEN, CDR2 SYDVKM. V lost 5 bases, J lost 8 bases, and 13 bases lay in between. Here the CDR3 DNA reads TGTGCCAGCAGTACCGGGACGGGTTATTCACCCCTCCACTTT. It is translated as CASSTGTGYSPLHF. The variable domain in full, completed from reference TRBV28 and TRBJ1-6, reads DVKVTQSSRYLVKRTGEKVFLECVQDMDHENMFWYRQDPGLGLRLIYFSYDVKMKEKGDIPEGYSVSREKKERFSLILESASTNQTSMYLCASSTGTGYSPLHFGNGTRLTVT.

This chain connects TRBV30 to TRBJ2-7; D not resolved. Trimming pared 3 bases from V and 3 bases from J, leaving 24 bases between. The CDR3 extends over 17 amino acids. Germline V gene data show CDR1 as GTSNPN and CDR2 as SVGIG (reference sequence). CDR3 nucleotide sequence: TGTGCCTGGAGCCTAAACATCTTTCAGGCAGGATACTACGAGCAGTACTTC. This sequence encodes CAWSLNIFQAGYYEQYF.

This chain connects TRBV4-3 to TRBJ1-1; D is uncertain. The CDR3 covers 15 residues. Germline CDR1 and CDR2: LGHNA and YSLEER. The germline V and J ends were trimmed by 1 base and 5 bases, with 14 bases remaining between them. CDR3 residues: CASSQAPRQSTEAFF. The CDR3, as DNA: TGCGCCAGCAGCCAAGCTCCCCGACAATCGACTGAAGCTTTCTTT.

This clonotype was counted many times. The chain couples TRBV20-1 to TRBJ2-1, with D possibly being TRBD1 (6 bases). The CDR3 is 15 amino acids. Per germline, CDR1 DFQATT and CDR2 SNEGSKA (reference sequence). V lost 5 bases and J lost 4, with 18 bases in between. Written as DNA, the CDR3 is TGCAGTGCTTACAAACCAGGGGAACTATACAATGAGCAGTTCTTC. Protein: CSAYKPGELYNEQFF.

Ten or more counts support this clonotype. The gene calls are TRBV11-2 and TRBJ2-3, with a tentative D call TRBD1 (6 bases). CDR1 and CDR2 (germline): SGHAT, FQNNGV. This CDR3 contains 15 residues. The germline V and J ends were trimmed by 5 bases and 0 bases, with 12 bases remaining between them. The CDR3 sequence is CASSRGQVSTDTQYF. The CDR3 nucleotides read TGTGCCAGCAGCAGGGGACAAGTTAGCACAGATACGCAGTATTTT.

This clonotype was observed a few times. V and J are TRBV4-1 and TRBJ2-1; D possibly corresponds to TRBD1 (5 bases). Germline CDR1 reads MGHRA; CDR2 reads YSYEKL. V gave up 1 base and J gave up 0 bases, with 7 bases separating them. There are 15 residues in the CDR3. The CDR3 here is CASSQGDSSYNEQFF. CDR3 DNA: TGCGCCAGCAGCCAAGGCGACAGCTCCTACAATGAGCAGTTCTTC.

This clonotype was recorded many times. This chain connects TRBV12-3 or TRBV12-4 to TRBJ2-3, with TRBD2 matching over 15 bases. V was pared by 6 bases and J by 4 bases, with 5 bases of the junction left unmatched. The CDR3 length is 16 residues. The CDR3 DNA sequence: TGTGCCAGCAGGGGGACTAGCGGGAGGTGGTCAGATACGCAGTATTTT. It yields the protein CASRGTSGRWSDTQYF.

This clonotype was seen at least ten times. The V and J genes are TRBV28 and TRBJ1-2; 8 bases are a match to TRBD1. The V gene's germline CDR1 is MDHEN and CDR2 SYDVKM. This CDR3 region has 14 residues. Unmatched junction bases numbered 13, after V lost 5 bases and J lost 11 bases. CDR3 DNA: TGTGCCAGCAGTGTACGGGACAGGTATATGATTTACACCTTC. Amino acid sequence: CASSVRDRYMIYTF.

The chain is built from TRBV4-2 and TRBJ2-7; a weak D match, TRBD1 (6 bases). The CDR3 covers 13 residues. The germline gives CDR1 LGHNA, CDR2 YNFKEQ. Trimming took 0 bases from V and 6 from J, leaving 9 bases between them. The CDR3 DNA reads TGTGCCAGCAGCCAAGATTGGGGGCTCGAGCAGTACTTC. Translating gives CASSQDWGLEQYF.

The chain employs TRBV5-4 and TRBJ2-1; 7 nucleotides align to TRBD1. Germline CDR1 reads SGHNT; CDR2 reads YYREEE (reference sequence). V was pared by 3 bases and J by 7 bases, with 10 bases of the junction left unmatched. CDR3 length equals 15 residues. The CDR3 protein is CASSSRGGEHNEQFF. The CDR3 DNA reads TGTGCCAGCAGCTCGCGAGGGGGCGAACATAATGAGCAGTTCTTC.

The chain has TRBV9 and TRBJ2-6; 9 positions match TRBD1. Germline loops: CDR1 SGDLS, CDR2 YYNGEE. The CDR3 runs 18 residues. With 4 bases clipped from V and 0 bases from J, the junction kept 8 bases outside the gene matches. CDR3 DNA sequence: TGTGCCAGCAGCCTTGGGACAGGGCCAATCTCTGGGGCCAACGTCCTGACTTTC. It is translated as CASSLGTGPISGANVLTF.

A few counts support this clonotype. The rearrangement links TRBV29-1 to TRBJ2-2; no clear D. Trimming took 3 bases from V and 1 from J, leaving 12 bases between them. The CDR3 spans 15 residues. CDR1 is SQVTM and CDR2 is ANQGSEA in the germline V gene. DNA of the CDR3: TGCAGCGTTGATCAAGGCCTAGGGAACACCGGGGAGCTGTTTTTT. It encodes CSVDQGLGNTGELFF.

This clonotype was counted only a few times. The chain couples TRBV20-1 to TRBJ1-1; tentative D call: TRBD1 (5 bases). The CDR3 runs to 12 residues. From germline, CDR1 is DFQATT and CDR2 SNEGSKA (reference sequence). The CDR3, as DNA: TGCAGAGCGGGGGTTTCAGGGACTGAAGCTTTCTTT. Amino acid sequence: CRAGVSGTEAFF.

This clonotype was observed at least ten times. CDR3 protein: CASSGGGTNTDTQYF. The CDR3, as DNA: TGTGCCAGCAGCGGGGGGGGGACAAACACAGATACGCAGTATTTT. The chain joins TRBV7-3 to TRBJ2-3, with D perhaps matching TRBD2 (7 bases). Germline V gene sequence: CDR1 SGHTA, CDR2 FQGTGA. The CDR3 has 15 residues. The V end was cut by 5 bases, the J end by 2 bases, with 14 bases between.